Sequencing of this T cell receptor beta chain was carried out in a study of blood T cell repertoires in COVID-19. On the study more broadly: The United States, Italy and Spain were the sources of the acute and convalescent COVID-19 samples. T cells, B-cell-depleted T cells, or PBMCs provided the cDNA or gDNA that served as material.

This clone was picked up one time. Study processing details: Reference gene primer amplification yielded estimated nucleated cell counts. Profiling relied on immunoSEQ multiplex PCR, and the TCRdb table lists in-frame clones only, not all of them. The V and J calls and clone size are taken from that table; D and trimming were inferred from the DNA. The sample consists of approximately 160,000 clones, about 85% of them appearing once. V lost 4 bases, J lost 0 bases, and 17 bases lay in between. CDR1 SGHDT and CDR2 YYEEEE come from the germline V gene. This CDR3 spans 16 amino acids. Sample: peripheral blood. The TCR comes from a man aged 60-69 years who had recovered from COVID-19. The chain joins TRBV5-6 to TRBJ2-7; weak D call: TRBD2 (7 bases). CDR3 DNA sequence: TGTGCCAGCAGCCCGGGGGGCTCAGGGCCCTCCTACGAGCAGTACTTC. This sequence encodes CASSPGGSGPSYEQYF.